This T cell receptor (beta chain) was observed in a study of cytomegalovirus exposure and HLA in healthy donors. This CDR3 has 15 residues. Germline-derived CDR1 and CDR2 are LGHNA and YNFKEQ. The V gene lost 5 bases and the J gene lost 2 bases, with 16 bases spanning the gap. This clone was counted once. The study ran its PCR with 60 Vbeta and 13 Jbeta primers. Profiling relied on immunoSEQ multiplex PCR, and the TCRdb table lists in-frame clones only, not all of them. The sample has about 120,000 clones, 63% seen once. Source material: PBMCs. The chain is built from TRBV4-2 and TRBJ2-7; no clear D. The clonotype originates from a man in his forties in good health and CMV-seropositive. CDR3 protein: CASSLDMSATYEQYF. DNA of the CDR3: TGTGCCAGCAGCTTAGACATGTCAGCAACCTACGAGCAGTACTTC.